What follows are 14 T cell receptor beta chains derived from one specimen sequenced in a study of T cell responses to AZD1222 COVID-19 vaccine. Profiled with immunoSEQ multiplex PCR; TCRdb holds only in-frame clones, not every one. The sample gives roughly 150,000 clones, about four fifths of which show up once; over 4% is in the top ten. Material: peripheral blood, obtained on day 0 of AZD1222 vaccination. The origin of the receptors is an adult in good health.

The chain uses TRBV5-4 and TRBJ2-4; TRBD1 might be the D (5 bases). CDR1 and CDR2 from the germline V gene are SGHNT and YYREEE (reference sequence). Trimming shortened V by 4 bases and J by 4 bases, and 15 bases separated the two germline ends. The CDR3 consists of 15 residues. The CDR3: CASSPETGLKNIQYF. CDR3 in DNA: TGTGCCAGCAGCCCCGAAACAGGATTAAAAAACATTCAGTACTTC.

As DNA, the CDR3 is TGTGCCAGCAGTTTAGGAGAAGGCCAGCCCCAGCATTTT. Its protein product is CASSLGEGQPQHF. The genes are TRBV12-3 or TRBV12-4 and TRBJ1-5; D gene uncertain. The CDR3 runs 13 residues. Trimming removed 1 base from V and 7 bases from J, with 8 bases in between.

The gene calls are TRBV2 and TRBJ1-1; TRBD1 matches at 8 bases. Unmatched junction bases numbered 1, after V lost 7 bases and J lost 0 bases. This CDR3 spans 13 amino acids. Germline V CDR1 and CDR2: SNHLY, FYNNEI. The CDR3 here is CASKQGVNTEAFF. The CDR3 coding sequence is TGTGCCAGCAAACAGGGGGTGAACACTGAAGCTTTCTTT.

The chain links TRBV29-1 to TRBJ2-3; TRBD1 might be the D (6 bases). CDR1 and CDR2 from the germline V gene are SQVTM and ANQGSEA. The CDR3 is 16 amino acids. Trimming removed 4 bases from V and 3 bases from J, with 20 bases in between. The CDR3 region is CSVAGRDKQRTDTQYF. The CDR3 DNA reads TGCAGCGTTGCTGGCCGGGACAAACAGAGGACAGATACGCAGTATTTT.

In this sample, this clone turned up a few times. CDR3 coding DNA: TGTGCCAGCAGCTTGGGGGCAGGGCACTCTGGAAACACCATATATTTT. It yields the protein CASSLGAGHSGNTIYF. The V and J genes are TRBV5-4 and TRBJ1-3; weak D call: TRBD1 (5 bases). Germline V gene data show CDR1 as SGHNT and CDR2 as YYREEE (reference sequence). The V end lost 0 bases, the J end lost 0 bases, and 10 bases lay between the germline ends. This CDR3 is built from 16 residues. Full variable domain (remainder filled in from reference TRBV5-4 and TRBJ1-3): ETGVTQSPTHLIKTRGQQVTLRCSSQSGHNTVSWYQQALGQGPQFIFQYYREEENGRGNFPPRFSGLQFPNYSSELNVNALELDDSALYLCASSLGAGHSGNTIYFGEGSWLTVV.

This clone was counted a few times. The gene calls are TRBV27 and TRBJ1-6; possibly TRBD1 for D (5 bases). Germline V lookup: CDR1 MNHEY, CDR2 SMNVEV (reference sequence). Between the trimmed V and J ends, which lost 2 bases and 8 bases, there was a span of 10 bases. The CDR3 covers 14 residues. The CDR3: CASSLRQLDSPLHF. DNA for the CDR3: TGTGCCAGCAGTTTACGACAGCTTGATTCACCCCTCCACTTT.

The rearrangement joins TRBV20-1 to TRBJ1-4; D is ambiguous. The germline V gene has CDR1 DFQATT and CDR2 SNEGSKA (reference sequence). V shed 3 bases and J shed 6 bases, with 11 bases lying between them. The CDR3 has 13 amino acids. CDR3 in DNA: TGCAGTGCTAGTTCCAGCCAGCATGAAAAACTGTTTTTT. The encoded protein is CSASSSQHEKLFF.

This clone has only one observation. The sample holds other DNA sequences that translate to the same CDR3. This chain links TRBV19 with TRBJ1-5; D ambiguous. Germline V lookup: CDR1 LNHDA, CDR2 SQIVND (reference sequence). This CDR3 region has 12 residues. The V end lost 4 bases, the J end lost 5 bases, and 6 bases lay between the germline ends. CDR3 loop: CASSRRDQPQHF. As DNA, the CDR3 is TGTGCCAGTAGTAGGAGGGATCAGCCCCAGCATTTT.

The chain is built from TRBV5-8 and TRBJ1-1; 9 bases fit TRBD1. V shed 4 bases, J shed 4 bases, and the junction held 5 bases outside the gene matches. Germline V gives CDR1 SGHTS, CDR2 YDEGEE. The CDR3 runs 14 residues. For the CDR3, the DNA is TGTGCCAGCAGCCCGCGGACAGGGGCCACTGAAGCTTTCTTT. Its protein is CASSPRTGATEAFF.

This chain connects TRBV27 to TRBJ2-1; possibly TRBD1 for D (6 bases). V was pared by 6 bases and J by 2 bases, with 11 bases between. The CDR3 runs 14 residues. The V gene's germline CDR1 is MNHEY and CDR2 SMNVEV (reference sequence). Written as DNA, the CDR3 is TGTGCCAGCAGCCCGGACAGAACCTACAATGAGCAGTTCTTC. Its protein product is CASSPDRTYNEQFF.

The chain is built from TRBV2 and TRBJ2-2; 9 bases are a match to TRBD1. V trimming: 7 bases; J trimming: 5 bases; junction bases outside the gene matches: 14. The CDR3 totals 17 residues. Germline V gene data show CDR1 as SNHLY and CDR2 as FYNNEI. The CDR3 is CASNLGQGSGRTGELFF. CDR3 DNA: TGTGCCAGCAATCTGGGACAGGGCTCTGGAAGAACCGGGGAGCTGTTTTTT.

The rearrangement uses TRBV5-5 and TRBJ1-6, with D possibly being TRBD1 (5 bases). This CDR3 spans 15 amino acids. Trimming stripped 2 bases from V and 7 bases from J, with 13 bases between. CDR1 is SGHKS, CDR2 YYEKEE, per germline (reference sequence). The CDR3 coding sequence is TGTGCCAGCAGCTTTCGGGGGGAACTCAATTCACCCCTCCACTTT. Translating gives CASSFRGELNSPLHF.

The chain carries TRBV5-1 and TRBJ1-1; D gene unclear. This CDR3 region has 13 residues. The germline V gene has CDR1 SGHRS and CDR2 YFSETQ. The V gene lost 2 bases and the J gene lost 0 bases, with 5 bases spanning the gap. In DNA form, the CDR3 reads TGCGCCAGCAGCTTAAACATGAACACTGAAGCTTTCTTT. Encoded protein: CASSLNMNTEAFF.

The chain is built from TRBV4-2 and TRBJ1-4; D gene uncertain. CDR3 length equals 13 residues. Trimming pared 2 bases from V and 13 bases from J, leaving 14 bases between. Germline CDR1 reads LGHNA; CDR2 reads YNFKEQ. The CDR3 nucleotides are TGTGCCAGCAGCCAACAACCGACAACCTTACTGTTTTTT. Translating gives CASSQQPTTLLFF.